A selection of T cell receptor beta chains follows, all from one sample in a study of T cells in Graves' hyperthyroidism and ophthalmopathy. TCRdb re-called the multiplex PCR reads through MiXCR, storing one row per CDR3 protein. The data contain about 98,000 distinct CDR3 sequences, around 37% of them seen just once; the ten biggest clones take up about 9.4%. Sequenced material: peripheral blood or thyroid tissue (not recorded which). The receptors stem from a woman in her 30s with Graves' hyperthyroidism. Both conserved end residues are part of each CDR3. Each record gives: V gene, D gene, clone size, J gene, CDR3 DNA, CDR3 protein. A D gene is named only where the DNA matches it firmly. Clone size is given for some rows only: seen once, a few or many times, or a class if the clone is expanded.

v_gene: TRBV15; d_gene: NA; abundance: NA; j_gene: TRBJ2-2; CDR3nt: TGTGCCACCAGCAGAGATGGGCCTAGCGGGGAGCTGTTTTTT; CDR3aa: CATSRDGPSGELFF
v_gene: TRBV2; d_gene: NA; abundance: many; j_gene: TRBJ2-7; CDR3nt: TGTGCCAGCAGTCACGGACAGACATACGAGCAGTACTTC; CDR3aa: CASSHGQTYEQYF
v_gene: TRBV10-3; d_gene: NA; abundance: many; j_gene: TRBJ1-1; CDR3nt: TGTGCCATCAGCCCGGGCTTAGAAAAGGTCGCTGAAGCTTTCTTT; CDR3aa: CAISPGLEKVAEAFF
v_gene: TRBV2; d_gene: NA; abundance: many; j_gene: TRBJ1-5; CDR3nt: TGTGCCAGCGTCCAGGGATTCAATCAGCCCCAGCATTTT; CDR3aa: CASVQGFNQPQHF
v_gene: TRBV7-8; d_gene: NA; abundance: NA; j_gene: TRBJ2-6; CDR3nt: TGCGCCAACACTAGGGGGGCCAACGTCCTGACTTTC; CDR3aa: CANTRGANVLTF
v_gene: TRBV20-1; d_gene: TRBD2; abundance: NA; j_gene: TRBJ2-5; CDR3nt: TGCAGTGCGCCGGGACTAGCGGGAAAAGAGACCCAGTACTTC; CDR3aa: CSAPGLAGKETQYF
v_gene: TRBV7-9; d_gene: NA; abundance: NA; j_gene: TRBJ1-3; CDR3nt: TGTGCCAGCAGCTTAGGGGCCCTCTCTGGAAACACCATATATTTT; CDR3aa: CASSLGALSGNTIYF
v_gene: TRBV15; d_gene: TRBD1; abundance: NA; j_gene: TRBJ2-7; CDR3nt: TGTGCCACCAGCAGTTTGGGGACAGTCTCCTACGAGCAGTACTTC; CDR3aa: CATSSLGTVSYEQYF
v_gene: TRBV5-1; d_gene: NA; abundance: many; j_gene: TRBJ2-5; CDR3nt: TGCGCCAGCAGCTTCGGAGAGACCCAGTACTTC; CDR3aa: CASSFGETQYF
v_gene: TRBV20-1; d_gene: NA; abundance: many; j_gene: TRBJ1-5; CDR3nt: TGCAGTGCCCCCAACAGGGCTGGCAATCAGCCCCAGCATTTT; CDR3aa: CSAPNRAGNQPQHF
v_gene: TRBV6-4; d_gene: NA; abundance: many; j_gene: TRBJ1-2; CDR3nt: TGTGCCAGCAGTGACTCGAGCCTGAATTCCTATGGCTACACCTTC; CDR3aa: CASSDSSLNSYGYTF
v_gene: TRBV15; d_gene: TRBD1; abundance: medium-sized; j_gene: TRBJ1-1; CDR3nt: TGTGCCACCAGCAGAGACAGGGGGCAGGGGACTGAAGCTTTCTTT; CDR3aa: CATSRDRGQGTEAFF
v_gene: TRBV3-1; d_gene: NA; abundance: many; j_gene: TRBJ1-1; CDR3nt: TGTGCCAGCAGCCAAGGTGGACCCCCTCGAGACACTGAAGCTTTCTTT; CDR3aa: CASSQGGPPRDTEAFF
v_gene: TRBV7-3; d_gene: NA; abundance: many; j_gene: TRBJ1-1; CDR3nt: TGTGCCAGCAGCCAGATTGGGGGGAACACTGAAGCTTTCTTT; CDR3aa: CASSQIGGNTEAFF
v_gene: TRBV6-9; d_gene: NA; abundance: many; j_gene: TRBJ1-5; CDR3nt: TGTGCCAGCAGTTGGGGCGGTGATAGCAATCAGCCCCAGCATTTT; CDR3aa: CASSWGGDSNQPQHF
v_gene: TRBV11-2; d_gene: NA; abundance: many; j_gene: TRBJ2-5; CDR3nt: TGTGCCAGCAGCTATCAGGCTCAAGAGACCCAGTACTTC; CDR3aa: CASSYQAQETQYF
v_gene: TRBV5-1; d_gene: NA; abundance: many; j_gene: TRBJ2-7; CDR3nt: TGCGCCAGCAGCTTGGCCGCCGGTTCCTACGAGCAGTACTTC; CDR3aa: CASSLAAGSYEQYF
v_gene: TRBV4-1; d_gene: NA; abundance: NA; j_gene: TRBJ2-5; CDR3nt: TGCGCCAGCACCCCCGGGGAAGGTCGCACAGAGGCCCAGTACTTC; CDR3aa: CASTPGEGRTEAQYF
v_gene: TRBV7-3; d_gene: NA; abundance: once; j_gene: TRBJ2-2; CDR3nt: TGTGCCAGCAGTAGGGGGGGAATCACCGGGGAGCTGTTTTTT; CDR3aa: CASSRGGITGELFF
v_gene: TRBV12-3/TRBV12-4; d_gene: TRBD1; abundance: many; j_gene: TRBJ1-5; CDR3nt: TGTGCCAGCAGTTCGGACAGGGCGGATCAGCCCCAGCATTTT; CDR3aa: CASSSDRADQPQHF
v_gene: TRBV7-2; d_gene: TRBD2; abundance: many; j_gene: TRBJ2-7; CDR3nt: TGTGCCAGCAGCTTAGTTCCTAGCGGGAACACCTACGAGCAGTACTTC; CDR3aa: CASSLVPSGNTYEQYF
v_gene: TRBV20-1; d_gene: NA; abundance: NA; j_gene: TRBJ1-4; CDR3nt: TGCAGCCTTAGGTCTGCAACTAATGAAAAACTGTTTTTT; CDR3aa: CSLRSATNEKLFF
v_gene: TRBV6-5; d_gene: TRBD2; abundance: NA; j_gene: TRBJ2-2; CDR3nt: TGTGCCAGCAGTTACGGACTAGCGGGAAAGAACGGGGAGCTGTTTTTT; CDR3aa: CASSYGLAGKNGELFF
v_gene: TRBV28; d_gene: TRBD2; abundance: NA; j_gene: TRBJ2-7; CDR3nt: TGTGCCAGCAGTCTCGGACTAGTTCTCTACGAGCAGTACTTC; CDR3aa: CASSLGLVLYEQYF
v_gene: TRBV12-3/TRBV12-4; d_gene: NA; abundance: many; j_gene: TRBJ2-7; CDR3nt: TGTGCCAGCACCCTCGTGAAAGACGGGAGGCAGTACTTC; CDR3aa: CASTLVKDGRQYF
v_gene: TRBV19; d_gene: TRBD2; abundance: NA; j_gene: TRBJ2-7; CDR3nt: TGTGCCAGTAGTGCCTGGACTAGCGGTTCCTACGAGCAATACTTC; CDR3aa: CASSAWTSGSYEQYF
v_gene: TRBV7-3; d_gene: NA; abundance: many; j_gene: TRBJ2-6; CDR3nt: TGTGCCAGCAGCCCGTTAGACCTAGCTGGGGCCAACGTCCTGACTTTC; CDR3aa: CASSPLDLAGANVLTF
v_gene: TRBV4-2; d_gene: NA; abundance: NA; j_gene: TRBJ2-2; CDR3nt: TGTGCCAGCAGCCAATCTCACCCCACCGGGGAGCTGTTTTTT; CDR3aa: CASSQSHPTGELFF
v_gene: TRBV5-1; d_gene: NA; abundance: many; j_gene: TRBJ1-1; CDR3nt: TGCGCCAGCAGCTTGCGGGGGAAGCGGGACACTGAAGCTTTCTTT; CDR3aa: CASSLRGKRDTEAFF
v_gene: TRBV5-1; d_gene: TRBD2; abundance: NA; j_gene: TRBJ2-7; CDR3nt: TGTGCCAGCTGGCTAGCGGGGACCACCACCTACGAGCAGTACTTC; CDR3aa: CASWLAGTTTYEQYF
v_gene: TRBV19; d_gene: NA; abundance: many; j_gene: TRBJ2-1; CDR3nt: TGTGCCAGTCTTGGGAACTCCTACAATGAGCAGTTCTTC; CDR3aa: CASLGNSYNEQFF
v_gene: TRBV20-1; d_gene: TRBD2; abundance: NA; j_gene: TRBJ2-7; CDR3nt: TGCAGTGCTAGAGCACTAGCGGGAGTAAACGAGCAGTACTTC; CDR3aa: CSARALAGVNEQYF
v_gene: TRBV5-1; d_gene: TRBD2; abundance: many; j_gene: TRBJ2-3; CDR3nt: TGCGCCAGCAGCCGCGGGTTAGCGGGGAACACAGATACGCAGTATTTT; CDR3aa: CASSRGLAGNTDTQYF
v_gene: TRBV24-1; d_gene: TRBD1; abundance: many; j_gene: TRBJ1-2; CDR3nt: TGTGCCACCAGTGATCGGACAGGGCTTGGCTACACCTTC; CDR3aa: CATSDRTGLGYTF
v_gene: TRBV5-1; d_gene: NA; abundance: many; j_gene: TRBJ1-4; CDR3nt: TGCGCCAGCAGCTTGGTTCTGGAAGGAAAACTGTTTTTT; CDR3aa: CASSLVLEGKLFF
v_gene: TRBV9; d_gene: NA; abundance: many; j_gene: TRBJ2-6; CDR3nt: TGTGCCAGCAGCGTGCTTACTACTGGGGCCAACGTCCTGACTTTC; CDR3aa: CASSVLTTGANVLTF
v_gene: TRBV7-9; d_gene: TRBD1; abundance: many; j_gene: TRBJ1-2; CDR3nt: TGTGCCAGCAGCTTAGGGGGACAGGGAGACTATGGCTACACCTTC; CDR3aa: CASSLGGQGDYGYTF
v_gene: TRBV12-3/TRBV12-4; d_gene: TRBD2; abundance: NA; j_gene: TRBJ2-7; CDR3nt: TGTGCCAGCAGCTCTCTAGCGGGAGGTTACGAGCAGTACTTC; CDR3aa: CASSSLAGGYEQYF
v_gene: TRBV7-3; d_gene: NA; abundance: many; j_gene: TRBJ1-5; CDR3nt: TGTGCCAGCAGCTTAAGGTGGGGTAGTGGGTTGGATCAGCCCCAGCATTTT; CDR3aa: CASSLRWGSGLDQPQHF
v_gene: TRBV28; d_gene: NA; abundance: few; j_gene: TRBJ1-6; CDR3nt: TGTGCCAGCAGCACGGACCCGGGGGTATATAATTCACCCCTCCACTTT; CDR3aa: CASSTDPGVYNSPLHF
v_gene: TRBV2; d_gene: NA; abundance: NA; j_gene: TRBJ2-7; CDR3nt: TGTGCCAGCAGTGAGGAGACAGTCTCCTACGAGCAGTACTTC; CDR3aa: CASSEETVSYEQYF
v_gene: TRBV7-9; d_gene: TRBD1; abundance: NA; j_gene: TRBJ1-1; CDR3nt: TGTGCCAGCAGCCAGACAGGGCCCAGCGAAGCTTTCTTT; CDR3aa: CASSQTGPSEAFF
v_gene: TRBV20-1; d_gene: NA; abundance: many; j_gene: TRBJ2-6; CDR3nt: TGCAGTGTCACGGGCAGGGCGGGGGGGGCCAACGTCCTGACTTTC; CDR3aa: CSVTGRAGGANVLTF
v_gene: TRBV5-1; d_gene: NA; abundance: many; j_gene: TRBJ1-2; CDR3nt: TGCGCCAGCAGTGATTTACTTTGGAACTATGGCTACACCTTC; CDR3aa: CASSDLLWNYGYTF
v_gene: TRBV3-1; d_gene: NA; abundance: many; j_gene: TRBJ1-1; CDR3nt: TGTGCCAGCAGCCAAGATAGTGGGTCGGCTGAAGCTTTCTTT; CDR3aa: CASSQDSGSAEAFF
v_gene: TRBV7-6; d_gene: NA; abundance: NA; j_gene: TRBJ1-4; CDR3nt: TGTGCCAGCAGCTTCGATCGGTCCAGTAATGAAAAACTGTGTTTT; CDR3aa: CASSFDRSSNEKLCF
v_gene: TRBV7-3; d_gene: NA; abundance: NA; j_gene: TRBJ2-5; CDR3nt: TGTGCCAGCAGCCCGGGCGGGACAGACGTCGGGGAGACCCAGTACTTC; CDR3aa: CASSPGGTDVGETQYF
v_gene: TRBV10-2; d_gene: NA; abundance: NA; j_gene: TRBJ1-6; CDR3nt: TGCGCCATCGGTGACGACAGCTCCTATAATTCACCCCCCCACTTT; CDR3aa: CAIGDDSSYNSPPHF
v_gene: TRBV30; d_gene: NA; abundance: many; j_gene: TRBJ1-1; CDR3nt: TGTGCCTGGAGGCAGTACAGGTTGACTGAAGCTTTCTTT; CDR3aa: CAWRQYRLTEAFF
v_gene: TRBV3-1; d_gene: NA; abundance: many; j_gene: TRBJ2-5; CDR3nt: TGTGCCAGCAGCCTCCGGGATGGCTTGCAGACCCAGTACTTC; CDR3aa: CASSLRDGLQTQYF
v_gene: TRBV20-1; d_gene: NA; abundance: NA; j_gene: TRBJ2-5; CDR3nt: TGCAGCGCCAGAGATGAGGCGGTACACTTCCAAGAGACCCAGTACTTC; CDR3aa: CSARDEAVHFQETQYF
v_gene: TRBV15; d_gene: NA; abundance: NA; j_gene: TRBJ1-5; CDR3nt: TGTGCCACCAGCAGCGACAGGACGCTCGGTCAGCCCCAGCATTTT; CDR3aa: CATSSDRTLGQPQHF
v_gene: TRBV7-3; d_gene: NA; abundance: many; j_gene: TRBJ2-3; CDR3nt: TGTGCCAGCAGCCTCACCTTGTTGGATACGCAGTATTTT; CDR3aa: CASSLTLLDTQYF
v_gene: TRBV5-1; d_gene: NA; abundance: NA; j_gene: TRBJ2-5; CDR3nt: TGCGCCAGCAGCTCAACGACATTCCGGAGGGAGACCCAGTACTTC; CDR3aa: CASSSTTFRRETQYF
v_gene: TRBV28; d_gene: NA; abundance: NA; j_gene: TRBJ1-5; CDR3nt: TGTGCCAGCAGTAACCAACGGGCAGGTCCCCAGCATTTT; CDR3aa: CASSNQRAGPQHF
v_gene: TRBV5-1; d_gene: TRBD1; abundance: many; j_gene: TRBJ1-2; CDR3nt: TGCGCCAGCACAGAGGGGGGACAGGTCTATGGCTACACCTTC; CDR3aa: CASTEGGQVYGYTF
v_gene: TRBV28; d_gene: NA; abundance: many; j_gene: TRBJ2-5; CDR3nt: TGTGCCAGCAGTTCCAACACCCGTCGGGTAGAGACCCAGTACTTC; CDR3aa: CASSSNTRRVETQYF